Here is one T cell receptor beta chain with its context. The data stem from a study of Ad26.COV2.S vaccination and SARS-CoV-2 variants. Germline V gives CDR1 SGHRS, CDR2 YFSETQ. This CDR3 spans 13 amino acids. V dropped 5 bases and J dropped 5 bases, with 12 bases sitting between them. Sequencing used immunoSEQ multiplex PCR; TCRdb keeps in-frame clones, though not all of them. The sample yields fewer than 55,000 clones, roughly four fifths seen once. This specimen consisted of peripheral blood, obtained after recovery from COVID-19. The origin of this receptor is a human donor who had recovered from COVID-19. V and J are TRBV5-1 and TRBJ2-3; D is unclear. The CDR3 nucleotides are TGCGCCAGCAGAACCACCCCGGGAGATACGCAGTATTTT. The encoded protein is CASRTTPGDTQYF.